These 31 T cell receptor beta chains originate from one sample sequenced in a study of neoadjuvant anti-PD-1 for oral cavity cancer. This sample's time point: after neoadjuvant nivolumab, at surgical resection. The method was immunoSEQ multiplex PCR; TCRdb's version includes in-frame clones alone and lacks a portion of them. The sample holds 23,000 or so clones, about 27% seen once. Here the sequenced sample was tumor tissue, taken after nivolumab (anti-PD-1) treatment. Receptors were obtained from a person aged 35-79 years with oral cavity squamous cell carcinoma.

The J gene is TRBJ2-4, the V gene TRBV4-2; D possibly uses TRBD1 or TRBD2 (6 bases each). The CDR3 contains 16 residues. Germline V gene sequence: CDR1 LGHNA, CDR2 YNFKEQ. Trimming stripped 0 bases from V and 4 bases from J, with 13 bases between. The CDR3 coding sequence is TGTGCCAGCAGCCAAGATCTAGGGGGGCCAAAAAACATTCAGTACTTC. Protein: CASSQDLGGPKNIQYF.

The chain uses TRBV7-3 and TRBJ2-2; 8 bases fit TRBD1. Germline V gives CDR1 SGHTA, CDR2 FQGTGA. The CDR3 extends over 14 amino acids. The ends lost 5 bases at V and 5 bases at J; junction bases unmatched: 4. DNA for the CDR3: TGTGCCAGCAGCCCCAGGGGGCCAACCGGGGAGCTGTTTTTT. Its translation is CASSPRGPTGELFF.

The chain employs TRBV11-3 and TRBJ2-7, with D possibly being TRBD1 (5 bases). Per the germline V gene, CDR1 is SGHNT and CDR2 is YENEEA. CDR3 length: 15 amino acids. Trimming shortened V by 6 bases and J by 0 bases, and 15 bases separated the two germline ends. CDR3 nucleotides: TGTGCCAGCAGTGAAAACTCAGGGCACTCCTACGAGCAGTACTTC. This codes for CASSENSGHSYEQYF.

A single count supports this clone. This sequence joins TRBV15 and TRBJ1-5; 10 bases match TRBD1. J gave up 8 bases and V 0 bases, and 4 bases lay outside the gene matches. The CDR3 is 15 amino acids. CDR1 is LNHNV, CDR2 YYDKDF, per germline (reference sequence). The CDR3 nucleotides read TGTGCCACCAGCAGAGAAGGACAGGGGGGGGAGCCCCAGCATTTT. Amino acids: CATSREGQGGEPQHF.

In this sample, this clone turned up a few times. The rearrangement uses TRBV27 and TRBJ2-1; 12 bases map to TRBD2. Germline V gene data show CDR1 as MNHEY and CDR2 as SMNVEV (reference sequence). V lost 6 bases to trimming and J lost 9 bases; unmatched junction nucleotides: 12. The CDR3 runs to 16 residues. In nucleotides, the CDR3 is TGTGCCAGCAGGCTGCTAGCGGGAGGGCCGATGGGTGAGCAGTTCTTC. Amino acids: CASRLLAGGPMGEQFF.

There are a few counts of this clone. This chain links TRBV5-1 with TRBJ2-1; possibly TRBD1 or TRBD2 for D (5 bases each). With 0 bases removed from V and 8 bases from J, the gap between germline ends came to 12 bases. This CDR3 has 14 amino acids. CDR1 is SGHRS, CDR2 YFSETQ, per germline. Here the CDR3 DNA reads TGCGCCAGCAGCTTGGCGGGGCGCGTCGATGAGCAGTTCTTC. Amino acid sequence: CASSLAGRVDEQFF.

By sample fraction, this clone is medium-sized (0.01 to 0.1%). The genes are TRBV7-3 and TRBJ2-7; D is perhaps TRBD1 or TRBD2 (5 bases each). The CDR3 length is 13 residues. V gave up 1 base and J gave up 3 bases, with 7 bases separating them. Germline loops: CDR1 SGHTA, CDR2 FQGTGA. The CDR3 reads CASSLSGGYEQYF. The CDR3 nucleotides are TGTGCCAGCAGCTTAAGTGGGGGCTACGAGCAGTACTTC.

V usage is TRBV5-1 and J usage is TRBJ2-7; D may be TRBD2 (5 bases). The CDR3 has 17 residues. V lost 5 bases and J lost 2, with 23 bases in between. Germline-derived CDR1 and CDR2 are SGHRS and YFSETQ. The CDR3 sequence is CASRIGHGLADPYEQYF. The CDR3 DNA follows: TGCGCCAGCAGGATAGGGCACGGGCTAGCCGATCCCTACGAGCAGTACTTC.

This clone was seen a handful of times. The rearrangement links TRBV7-2 to TRBJ2-5; D might be TRBD1 or TRBD2, each matching 5 bases. Germline-derived CDR1 and CDR2 are SGHTA and FQGNSA. V was clipped by 1 base and J by 5 bases, with 8 bases between them. This CDR3 contains 13 residues. CDR3 region: CASSLGGVETQYF. The CDR3 DNA reads TGTGCCAGCAGCTTAGGAGGGGTCGAGACCCAGTACTTC.

This clone was seen a few times. The V gene is TRBV18, the J gene TRBJ2-1; weak D call: TRBD2 (6 bases). The V end was cut by 0 bases, the J end by 2 bases, with 8 bases between. There are 15 residues in the CDR3. Germline V gives CDR1 KGHSH, CDR2 LQKENI. CDR3: CASSPPGGPYNEQFF. The CDR3 nucleotides read TGTGCCAGCTCACCACCCGGGGGTCCCTACAATGAGCAGTTCTTC.

This clone turned up a few times. The rearrangement uses TRBV12-2 and TRBJ1-1; TRBD1 is taken as the D call from the table, unchecked against the DNA. TRBV12-2 is assigned pseudogene status. The CDR3 has 12 residues. The CDR3 sequence is CASRCGQNGAFF. The CDR3 coding sequence is TGTGCAAGTCGCTGCGGACAGAATGGGGCTTTCTTT.

The chain combines TRBV25-1 with TRBJ2-5; tentative D call: TRBD1 (5 bases). CDR1 and CDR2 from the germline V gene are MGHDK and SYGVNS. V shed 4 bases and J shed 1 base, with 10 bases lying between them. The length of the CDR3 is 14 residues. The CDR3 DNA sequence: TGTGCCAGCAGTGCCCGACAGACCCAAGAGACCCAGTACTTC. Its protein is CASSARQTQETQYF.

Written as DNA, the CDR3 is TGTGCCAGCAGTTTTTTGTCAAACAATGAGCAGTTCTTC. Translation gives CASSFLSNNEQFF. This chain connects TRBV27 to TRBJ2-1; D is undetermined. Trimming took off 3 bases at V and 5 bases at J, with 8 bases between the two ends. The CDR3 covers 13 residues. Germline V gene data show CDR1 as MNHEY and CDR2 as SMNVEV (reference sequence).

This clone has a handful of counts. V usage is TRBV11-2 and J usage is TRBJ2-7; D possibly corresponds to TRBD2 (6 bases). Trimming cost V 3 bases and J 2 bases, with 8 bases left between them. The germline V gene has CDR1 SGHAT and CDR2 FQNNGV. CDR3 size: 13 residues. CDR3 residues: CASSFGLPYEQYF. CDR3 bases: TGTGCCAGCAGCTTTGGACTACCCTACGAGCAGTACTTC.

A few counts support this clone. V gene TRBV7-9 combines with J gene TRBJ2-7; D possibly corresponds to TRBD1 (6 bases). V was clipped by 5 bases and J by 0 bases, with 8 bases between them. Germline loops: CDR1 SEHNR, CDR2 FQNEAQ (reference sequence). The CDR3 is 13 amino acids. The CDR3 DNA is TGTGCCAGCAGCCCAGGGGTCTCCTACGAGCAGTACTTC. Its protein product is CASSPGVSYEQYF.

This sequence joins TRBV5-1 and TRBJ2-1; D gene uncertain. CDR3 size: 15 residues. V gave up 1 base and J gave up 2 bases, with 10 bases separating them. The germline CDR1 and CDR2 sequences are SGHRS and YFSETQ. CDR3 sequence (DNA): TGCGCCAGCAGCTTGACTACTACTGCCTACAATGAGCAGTTCTTC. It yields the protein CASSLTTTAYNEQFF.

By share, this clone counts as medium-sized (0.01 to 0.1%). The V gene is TRBV6-4, the J gene TRBJ1-1, with D unresolved. Deletions cut 4 bases from V and 2 bases from J, with 8 bases between. The CDR3 consists of 13 residues. Per the germline V gene, CDR1 is MRHNA and CDR2 is SNTAGT. The CDR3 loop reads CASSVGVNTEAFF. DNA of the CDR3: TGTGCCAGCAGTGTTGGGGTTAACACTGAAGCTTTCTTT.

The gene calls are TRBV7-6 and TRBJ2-5, with a weak D call TRBD2 (6 bases). This CDR3 is 16 amino acids long. Deletions cut 0 bases from V and 5 bases from J, with 16 bases between. The germline V gene has CDR1 SGHVS and CDR2 FNYEAQ. The CDR3 DNA is TGTGCCAGCAGCTTAGCGCGGGCGGGGATAGGGGAGACCCAGTACTTC. The encoded protein is CASSLARAGIGETQYF.

Only a few counts were recorded for this clone. V usage is TRBV27 and J usage is TRBJ2-7; D may match TRBD1 or TRBD2 (5 bases each). CDR3 length: 12 residues. Germline V gene sequence: CDR1 MNHEY, CDR2 SMNVEV (reference sequence). Trimming took off 6 bases at V and 4 bases at J, with 10 bases between the two ends. This CDR3 reads CASRWGPYEQYF. The CDR3, as DNA: TGTGCCAGCAGATGGGGACCTTACGAGCAGTACTTC.

This clone was recorded once. The chain combines TRBV5-1 with TRBJ1-1; D may be TRBD1 (6 bases). Trimming left V 10 bases short and J 0 bases short, with 10 bases between. The CDR3 sequence is 12 residues long. The V gene's germline CDR1 is SGHRS and CDR2 YFSETQ. This CDR3 reads CASGQLNTEAFF. In nucleotides, the CDR3 is TGCGCCTCCGGACAGCTGAACACTGAAGCTTTCTTT. Supplemented by reference TRBV5-1 and TRBJ1-1, the full variable domain reads KAGVTQTPRYLIKTRGQQVTLSCSPISGHRSVSWYQQTPGQGLQFLFEYFSETQRNKGNFPGRFSGRQFSNSRSEMNVSTLELGDSALYLCASGQLNTEAFFGQGTRLTVV.

The gene calls are TRBV30 and TRBJ2-7, with 7 bases identical to TRBD1. J lost 4 bases, V lost 1 base, and 16 bases had no gene match. The CDR3 has 17 residues. Per the germline V gene, CDR1 is GTSNPN and CDR2 is SVGIG (reference sequence). CDR3 sequence reads: CAWSAKTLGGLVYEQYF. As DNA, the CDR3 is TGTGCCTGGAGTGCTAAAACCCTAGGGGGCTTAGTATACGAGCAGTACTTC. Supplemented by reference TRBV30 and TRBJ2-7, the full variable domain reads SQTIHQWPATLVQPVGSPLSLECTVEGTSNPNLYWYRQAAGRGLQLLFYSVGIGQISSEVPQNLSASRPQDRQFILSSKKLLLSDSGFYLCAWSAKTLGGLVYEQYFGPGTRLTVT.

The rearrangement uses TRBV10-2 and TRBJ1-2; D unclear. Trimming removed 5 bases from V and 1 base from J, with 11 bases in between. This CDR3 is 14 amino acids long. Germline values: CDR1 WSHSY, CDR2 SAAADI. The CDR3 DNA reads as TGCGCCAGCAGTTTCGACGGACTTAACTATGGCTACACCTTC. Translating it yields CASSFDGLNYGYTF.

This clone was seen repeatedly, ten times or more. The chain is built from TRBV10-3 and TRBJ2-4; D may correspond to TRBD1 or TRBD2 (5 bases each). CDR3 length: 14 amino acids. Trimming cost V 3 bases and J 1 base, with 7 bases left between them. Germline CDR1 reads ENHRY; CDR2 reads SYGVKD. CDR3 nucleotide sequence: TGTGCCATCAGTGACGGGGCGGCCAAAAACATTCAGTACTTC. Translation: CAISDGAAKNIQYF.

V gene TRBV27 combines with J gene TRBJ1-5; maybe TRBD1 (6 bases). The CDR3 loop spans 13 amino acids. The germline V gene encodes CDR1 MNHEY and CDR2 SMNVEV (reference sequence). V shed 6 bases and J shed 7 bases, with 13 bases lying between them. The CDR3 loop reads CASSQQGRQPQHF. The CDR3 bases are TGTGCCAGCAGCCAACAGGGACGGCAGCCCCAGCATTTT.

The rearrangement uses TRBV11-2 and TRBJ1-2; D is uncertain. The length of the CDR3 is 15 residues. V lost 4 bases and J lost 0, with 12 bases in between. Germline-derived CDR1 and CDR2 are SGHAT and FQNNGV. As DNA, the CDR3 is TGTGCCAGCAGCTCGCCGGGAACTCCTAACTATGGCTACACCTTC. It encodes CASSSPGTPNYGYTF.

This sequence joins TRBV6-1 and TRBJ2-7, with TRBD2 identical over 14 bases. V lost 6 bases to trimming and J lost 2 bases; unmatched junction nucleotides: 3. Germline assignment: CDR1 MNHNS and CDR2 SASEGT. The CDR3 totals 15 residues. CDR3 loop: CASRPGLAGAYEQYF. The CDR3 DNA follows: TGTGCCAGCAGGCCGGGACTAGCGGGGGCCTACGAGCAGTACTTC.

The chain links TRBV5-1 to TRBJ2-5; weak D call: TRBD2 (6 bases). The CDR3 has 17 amino acids. The V end lost 4 bases, the J end lost 3 bases, and 22 bases lay between the germline ends. CDR1 and CDR2 from the germline V gene are SGHRS and YFSETQ. DNA of the CDR3: TGCGCCAGCAGCCCGGGGGTTGGCAGGCAGAACAAAGAGACCCAGTACTTC. Protein sequence: CASSPGVGRQNKETQYF.

The chain uses TRBV18 and TRBJ2-3; TRBD1 might be the D (6 bases). This CDR3 is built from 17 residues. Trimming pared 3 bases from V and 2 bases from J, leaving 18 bases between. The germline CDR1 and CDR2 sequences are KGHSH and LQKENI. The CDR3 protein is CASSPLGQNRNTDTQYF. DNA for the CDR3: TGTGCCAGCTCACCCCTCGGACAGAACCGAAACACAGATACGCAGTATTTT.

The chain is built from TRBV11-2 and TRBJ1-6; perhaps TRBD1 as D (5 bases). The CDR3 runs to 14 residues. Trimming stripped 5 bases from V and 5 bases from J, with 10 bases between. Germline CDR1 and CDR2: SGHAT and FQNNGV. The CDR3 reads CASSPPGHNSPLHF. DNA of the CDR3: TGTGCCAGCAGCCCCCCGGGACATAATTCACCCCTCCACTTT.

The chain joins TRBV6-1 to TRBJ1-4, with D possibly being TRBD1 (6 bases). V dropped 0 bases and J dropped 5 bases, with 7 bases sitting between them. The germline gives CDR1 MNHNS, CDR2 SASEGT. The CDR3 sequence is 14 residues long. CDR3 DNA sequence: TGTGCCAGCAGTGAAGCCCAGGGGAATGAAAAACTGTTTTTT. Amino acid sequence: CASSEAQGNEKLFF.

This clone showed up just a few times. The chain carries TRBV11-2 and TRBJ2-1; D is perhaps TRBD2 (6 bases). V dropped 1 base and J dropped 0 bases, with 10 bases sitting between them. This CDR3 is built from 16 residues. Germline V gene data show CDR1 as SGHAT and CDR2 as FQNNGV. CDR3 sequence reads: CASSLGTGVSYNEQFF. The CDR3 bases are TGTGCCAGCAGCTTAGGTACGGGGGTCTCCTACAATGAGCAGTTCTTC.